This T cell receptor beta chain was found in a study of cytomegalovirus exposure and HLA in healthy donors. Whole-study context: HLA-typed donors were the source of tens of millions of unique TCRs, which an early data release held.

About this clone itself: Antigen specificity is unknown.

The PCR employed 60 Vbeta primers together with 13 Jbeta primers. Assay: immunoSEQ multiplex PCR; the TCRdb copy retains only in-frame clones and omits some. The repertoire holds around 200,000 clones, with around 78% as singletons. Study-level results: Common viral pathogens seemed, in a later analysis, to connect with several of the most significant clusters.

Sequencing used PBMCs. This clonotype was sampled from a young woman in good health and CMV-seropositive.

In nucleotides, the CDR3 is TGCAGCGGTGGGACAGGGAACACTGAAGCTTTCTTT. Translation: CSGGTGNTEAFF. The rearrangement uses TRBV29-1 and TRBJ1-1, with 8 bases matching TRBD1. This CDR3 has 12 amino acids. Trimming took 7 bases from V and 1 from J; bases not matched to a gene: 2. Germline CDR1 reads SQVTM; CDR2 reads ANQGSEA.